This TCR beta chain was recovered during a study of neurological immune-mediated disorders. The germline gives CDR1 SEHNR, CDR2 FQNEAQ (reference sequence). V gave up 5 bases and J gave up 6 bases; unmatched junction bases: 10. CDR3 length equals 16 residues. Each CDR3 protein gets one entry after TCRdb re-called the 5' RACE reads with MiXCR. The table has about 44,000 distinct CDR3 sequences, 20% to 25% seen once; the top ten hold 4% to 5.5%. Time point described: technical triplicate 3. Where libraries were unsorted, they were derived from 2 million PBMCs stored at -80 degrees C. This clonotype occurred many times.

The receptor was derived from a man in his 60s with HTLV-1-associated myelopathy (HAM/TSP). The sample consisted of PBMCs. The chain is built from TRBV7-9 and TRBJ2-7, with TRBD2 matching over 13 bases. CDR3 nucleotides: TGTGCCAGCAGCGGGACGGGGACTAGCGGGAACGGCGAGCAGTACTTC. It encodes CASSGTGTSGNGEQYF.